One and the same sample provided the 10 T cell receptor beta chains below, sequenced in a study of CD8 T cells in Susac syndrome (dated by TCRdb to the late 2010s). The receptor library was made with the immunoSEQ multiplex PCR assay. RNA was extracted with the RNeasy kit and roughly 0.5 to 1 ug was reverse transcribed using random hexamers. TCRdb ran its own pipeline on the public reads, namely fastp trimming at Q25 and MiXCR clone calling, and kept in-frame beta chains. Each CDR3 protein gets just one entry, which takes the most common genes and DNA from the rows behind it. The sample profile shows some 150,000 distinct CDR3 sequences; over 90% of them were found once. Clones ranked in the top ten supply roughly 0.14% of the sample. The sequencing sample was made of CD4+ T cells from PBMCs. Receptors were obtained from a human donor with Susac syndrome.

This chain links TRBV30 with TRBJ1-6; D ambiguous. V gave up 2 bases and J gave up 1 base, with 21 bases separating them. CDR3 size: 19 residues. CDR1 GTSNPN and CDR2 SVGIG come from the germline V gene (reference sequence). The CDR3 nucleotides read TGTGCCTGGAGTTCGACACGGGGAGAGGTCGTGTCCTATAATTCACCCCTCCACTTT. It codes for CAWSSTRGEVVSYNSPLHF. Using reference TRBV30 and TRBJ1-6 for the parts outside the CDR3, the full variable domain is SQTIHQWPATLVQPVGSPLSLECTVEGTSNPNLYWYRQAAGRGLQLLFYSVGIGQISSEVPQNLSASRPQDRQFILSSKKLLLSDSGFYLCAWSSTRGEVVSYNSPLHFGNGTRLTVT.

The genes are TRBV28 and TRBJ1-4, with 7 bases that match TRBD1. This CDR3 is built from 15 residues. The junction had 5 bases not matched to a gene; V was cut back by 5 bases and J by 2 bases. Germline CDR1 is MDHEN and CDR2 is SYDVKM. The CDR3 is CASSTRQGTNEKLFF. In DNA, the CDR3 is TGTGCCAGCAGTACCCGACAGGGTACTAATGAAAAACTGTTTTTT.

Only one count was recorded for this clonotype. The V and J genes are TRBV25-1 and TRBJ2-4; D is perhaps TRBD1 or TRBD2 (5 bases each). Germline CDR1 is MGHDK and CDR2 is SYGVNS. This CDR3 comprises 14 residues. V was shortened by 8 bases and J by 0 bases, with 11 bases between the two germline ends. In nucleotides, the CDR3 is TGTGCCAGCTCCGGGGCGGTAGCCAAAAACATTCAGTACTTC. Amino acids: CASSGAVAKNIQYF.

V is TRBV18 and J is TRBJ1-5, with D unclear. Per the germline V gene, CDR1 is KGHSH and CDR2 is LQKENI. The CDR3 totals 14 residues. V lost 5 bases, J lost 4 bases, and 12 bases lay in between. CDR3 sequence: CASSAQSRNQPQHF. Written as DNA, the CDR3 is TGTGCCAGCTCAGCGCAGTCGAGGAATCAGCCCCAGCATTTT. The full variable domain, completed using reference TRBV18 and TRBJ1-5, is NAGVMQNPRHLVRRRGQEARLRCSPMKGHSHVYWYRQLPEEGLKFMVYLQKENIIDESGMPKERFSAEFPKEGPSILRIQQVVRGDSAAYFCASSAQSRNQPQHFGDGTRLSIL.

The CDR3 spells CSALQRVNEKLFF. The CDR3 DNA reads TGCAGTGCTTTACAGCGAGTTAATGAAAAACTGTTTTTT. The chain couples TRBV20-1 to TRBJ1-4, with D hard to call. From germline, CDR1 is DFQATT and CDR2 SNEGSKA (reference sequence). The CDR3 totals 13 residues. Trimming left V 5 bases short and J 4 bases short, with 11 bases between.

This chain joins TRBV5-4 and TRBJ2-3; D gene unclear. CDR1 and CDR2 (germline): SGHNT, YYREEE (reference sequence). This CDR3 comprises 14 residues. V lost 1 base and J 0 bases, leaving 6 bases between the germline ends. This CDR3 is CASSLSQSTDTQYF. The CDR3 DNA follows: TGTGCCAGCAGCTTGTCACAGAGCACAGATACGCAGTATTTT.

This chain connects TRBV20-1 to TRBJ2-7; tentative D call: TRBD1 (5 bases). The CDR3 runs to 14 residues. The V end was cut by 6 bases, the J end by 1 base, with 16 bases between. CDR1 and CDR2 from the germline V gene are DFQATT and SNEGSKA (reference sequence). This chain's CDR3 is CSATTRQRSYEQYF. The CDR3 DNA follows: TGCAGTGCCACCACCCGACAGAGATCCTACGAGCAGTACTTC.

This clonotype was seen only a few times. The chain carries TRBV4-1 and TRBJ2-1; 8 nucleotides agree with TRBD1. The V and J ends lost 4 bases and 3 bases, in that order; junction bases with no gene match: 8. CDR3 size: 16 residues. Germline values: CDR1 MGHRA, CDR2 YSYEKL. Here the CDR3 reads CASSPQLDRVYNEQFF. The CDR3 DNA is TGCGCCAGCAGCCCACAACTGGACAGGGTCTACAATGAGCAGTTCTTC.

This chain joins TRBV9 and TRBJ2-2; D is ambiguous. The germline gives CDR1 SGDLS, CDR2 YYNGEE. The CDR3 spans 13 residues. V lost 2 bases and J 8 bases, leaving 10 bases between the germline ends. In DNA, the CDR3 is TGTGCCAGCAGCGTCGACCAGGTTGGGGAGCTGTTTTTT. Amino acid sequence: CASSVDQVGELFF.

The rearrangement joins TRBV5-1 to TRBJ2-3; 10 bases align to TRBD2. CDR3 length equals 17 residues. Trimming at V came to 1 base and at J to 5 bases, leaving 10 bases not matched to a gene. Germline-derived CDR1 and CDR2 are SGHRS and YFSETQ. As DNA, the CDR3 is TGCGCCAGCAGCTTGACCGCTAGCGGGAGAGGTCAAGATACGCAGTATTTT. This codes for CASSLTASGRGQDTQYF.